The T cell receptor beta chain described here comes from a study of PD-1 blockade in classical Hodgkin lymphoma. Study context: Nivolumab dosing for patients was 3 mg/kg, administered intravenously every 2 weeks.

The time point denotes: cycle 4 day 1 (C4D1), after 6 weeks of nivolumab. Exposure to brentuximab vedotin varied, and each patient had relapsed following autologous stem cell transplantation. General observations from the study: Exclusion removed patients who began nivolumab under 1 year after ASCT. Complete responders matched newly diagnosed patients in baseline diversity.

Assay: immunoSEQ multiplex PCR; the TCRdb copy retains only in-frame clones and omits some. The sample records tens of thousands of clones, around 80% being singletons. As for this clone: Its antigen is undetermined.

This clonotype was obtained from a human donor with classical Hodgkin lymphoma. Here the sequenced sample was peripheral blood mononuclear cells (PBMCs), taken before the fourth cycle of nivolumab.

CDR3: CASSNGRLSGANVLTF. For the CDR3, the DNA is TGTGCCAGCAGCAACGGACGGCTCTCTGGGGCCAACGTCCTGACTTTC. The chain joins TRBV11-1 to TRBJ2-6, with D hard to call. Trimming pared 5 bases from V and 0 bases from J, leaving 11 bases between. There are 16 residues in the CDR3. Germline lookup yields CDR1 SGHAT and CDR2 FQDESV (reference sequence).